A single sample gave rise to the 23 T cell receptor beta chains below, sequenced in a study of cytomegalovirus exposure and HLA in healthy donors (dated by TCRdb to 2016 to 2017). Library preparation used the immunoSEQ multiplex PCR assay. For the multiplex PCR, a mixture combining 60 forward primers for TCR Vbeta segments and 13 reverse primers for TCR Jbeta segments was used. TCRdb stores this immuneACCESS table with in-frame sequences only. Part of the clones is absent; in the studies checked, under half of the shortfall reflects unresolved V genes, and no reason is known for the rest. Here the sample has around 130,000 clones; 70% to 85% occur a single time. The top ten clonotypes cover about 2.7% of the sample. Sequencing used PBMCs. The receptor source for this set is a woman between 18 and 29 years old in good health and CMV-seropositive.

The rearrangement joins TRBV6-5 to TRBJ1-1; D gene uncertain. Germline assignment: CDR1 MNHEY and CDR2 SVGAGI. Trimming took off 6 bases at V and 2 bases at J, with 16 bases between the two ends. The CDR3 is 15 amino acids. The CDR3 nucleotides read TGTGCCAGCAGCCCCCAGTCAACGAAAAACACTGAAGCTTTCTTT. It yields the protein CASSPQSTKNTEAFF.

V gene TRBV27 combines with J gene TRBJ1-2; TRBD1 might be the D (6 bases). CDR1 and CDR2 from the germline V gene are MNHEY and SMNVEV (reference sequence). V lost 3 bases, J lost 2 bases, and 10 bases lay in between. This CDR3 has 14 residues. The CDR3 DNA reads TGTGCCAGCAGTTTTCGGGGGGCAAACTATGGCTACACCTTC. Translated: CASSFRGANYGYTF.

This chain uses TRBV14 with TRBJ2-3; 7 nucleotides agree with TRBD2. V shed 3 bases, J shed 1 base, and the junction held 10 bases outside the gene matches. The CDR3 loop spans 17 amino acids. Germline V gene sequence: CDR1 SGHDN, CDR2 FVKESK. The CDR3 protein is CASSHLGLGGGTDTQYF. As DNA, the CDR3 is TGTGCCAGCAGCCACCTCGGACTAGGTGGGGGCACAGATACGCAGTATTTT.

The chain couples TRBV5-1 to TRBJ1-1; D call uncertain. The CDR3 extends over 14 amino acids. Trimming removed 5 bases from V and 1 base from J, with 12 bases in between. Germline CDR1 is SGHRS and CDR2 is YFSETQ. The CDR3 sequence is CASSIAGWNTEAFF. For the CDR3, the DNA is TGCGCCAGCAGTATAGCGGGCTGGAACACTGAAGCTTTCTTT.

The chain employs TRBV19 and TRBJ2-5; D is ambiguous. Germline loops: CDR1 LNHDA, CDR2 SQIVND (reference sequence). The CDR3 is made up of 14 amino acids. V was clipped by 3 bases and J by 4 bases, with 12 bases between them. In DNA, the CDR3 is TGTGCCAGTAGTATTGGCCTAGGTGGAGAGACCCAGTACTTC. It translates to CASSIGLGGETQYF.

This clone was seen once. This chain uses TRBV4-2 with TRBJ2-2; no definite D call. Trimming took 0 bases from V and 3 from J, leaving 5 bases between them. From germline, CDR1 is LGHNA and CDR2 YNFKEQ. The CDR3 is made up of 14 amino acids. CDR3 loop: CASSQEGHTGELFF. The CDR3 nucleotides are TGTGCCAGCAGCCAAGAGGGCCACACCGGGGAGCTGTTTTTT.

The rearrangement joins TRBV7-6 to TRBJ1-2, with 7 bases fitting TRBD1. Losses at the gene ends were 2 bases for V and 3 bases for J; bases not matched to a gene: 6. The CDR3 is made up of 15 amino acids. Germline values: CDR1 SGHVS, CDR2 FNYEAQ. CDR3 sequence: CASSLHPTGHYGYTF. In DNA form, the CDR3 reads TGTGCCAGCAGCTTACATCCGACAGGGCACTATGGCTACACCTTC.

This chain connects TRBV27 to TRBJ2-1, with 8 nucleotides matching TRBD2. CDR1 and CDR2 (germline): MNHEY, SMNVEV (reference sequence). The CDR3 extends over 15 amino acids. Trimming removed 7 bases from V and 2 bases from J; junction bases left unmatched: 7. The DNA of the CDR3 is TGTGCCAGCAAATCTGGCGGGGGGCCCTACAATGAGCAGTTCTTC. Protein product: CASKSGGGPYNEQFF.

CDR3 region: CASSETRSYNEQFF. Here the CDR3 DNA reads TGTGCCAGCAGTGAGACTCGCTCCTACAATGAGCAGTTCTTC. V usage is TRBV6-6 and J usage is TRBJ2-1; D not certain. The CDR3 is 14 amino acids. The V and J ends lost 5 bases and 0 bases respectively, with 8 bases between them. Germline V gene data show CDR1 as MNHNY and CDR2 as SVGAGI (reference sequence).

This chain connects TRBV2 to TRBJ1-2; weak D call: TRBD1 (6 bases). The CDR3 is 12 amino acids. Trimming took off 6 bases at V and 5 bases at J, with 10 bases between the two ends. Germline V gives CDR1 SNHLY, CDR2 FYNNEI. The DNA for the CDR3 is TGTGCCAGCAGCGGGACAAATTATGGCTACACCTTC. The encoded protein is CASSGTNYGYTF.

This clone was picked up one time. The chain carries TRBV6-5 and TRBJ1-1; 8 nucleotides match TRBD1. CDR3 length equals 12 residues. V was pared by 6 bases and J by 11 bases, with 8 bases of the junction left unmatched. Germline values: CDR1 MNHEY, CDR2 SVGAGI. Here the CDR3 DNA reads TGTGCCAGCAGACCCCAGGGGGCGCAGGCTTTCTTT. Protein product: CASRPQGAQAFF.

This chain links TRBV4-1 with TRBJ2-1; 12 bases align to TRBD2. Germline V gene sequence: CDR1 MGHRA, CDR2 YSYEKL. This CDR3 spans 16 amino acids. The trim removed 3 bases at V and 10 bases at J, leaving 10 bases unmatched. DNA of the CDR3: TGCGCCAGCAGCCAGTTATTTCTAGCGGGGGGGCGGGAGCAGTTCTTC. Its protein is CASSQLFLAGGREQFF.

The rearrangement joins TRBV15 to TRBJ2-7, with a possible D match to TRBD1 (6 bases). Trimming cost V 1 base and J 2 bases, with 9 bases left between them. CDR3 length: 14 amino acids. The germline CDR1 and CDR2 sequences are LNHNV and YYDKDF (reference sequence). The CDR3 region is CATSRGGLPYEQYF. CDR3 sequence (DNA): TGTGCCACCAGCAGAGGGGGGCTTCCCTACGAGCAGTACTTC.

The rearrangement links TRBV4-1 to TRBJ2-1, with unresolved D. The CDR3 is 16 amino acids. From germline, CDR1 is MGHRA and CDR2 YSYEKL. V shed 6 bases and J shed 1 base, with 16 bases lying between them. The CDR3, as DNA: TGCGCCAGCAGTCAGCGAGGTGGAGAATCCTACAATGAGCAGTTCTTC. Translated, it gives CASSQRGGESYNEQFF.

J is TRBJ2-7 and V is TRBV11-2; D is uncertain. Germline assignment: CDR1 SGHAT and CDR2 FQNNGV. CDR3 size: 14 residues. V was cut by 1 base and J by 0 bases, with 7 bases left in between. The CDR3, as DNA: TGTGCCAGCAGCTTAGGGCCAGGCTCCTACGAGCAGTACTTC. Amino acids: CASSLGPGSYEQYF.

The chain's CDR3 is CASSQVASGDLQETQYF. CDR3 DNA sequence: TGCGCCAGCAGCCAAGTGGCTAGCGGGGATTTACAAGAGACCCAGTACTTC. The chain has TRBV4-1 and TRBJ2-5, with 9 bases lining up with TRBD2. Germline V gives CDR1 MGHRA, CDR2 YSYEKL. V gave up 1 base and J gave up 2 bases; unmatched junction bases: 8. The CDR3 extends over 17 amino acids.

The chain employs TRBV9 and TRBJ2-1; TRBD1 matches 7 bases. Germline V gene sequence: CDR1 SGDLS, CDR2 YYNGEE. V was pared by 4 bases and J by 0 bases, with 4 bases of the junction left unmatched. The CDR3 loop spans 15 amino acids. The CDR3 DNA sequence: TGTGCCAGCAGCTTGACAGGGTTCTCCTACAATGAGCAGTTCTTC. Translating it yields CASSLTGFSYNEQFF.

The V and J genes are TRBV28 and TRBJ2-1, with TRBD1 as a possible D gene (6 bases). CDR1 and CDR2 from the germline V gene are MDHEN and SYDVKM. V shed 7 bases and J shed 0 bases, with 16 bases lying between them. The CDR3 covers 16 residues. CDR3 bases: TGTGCCAGCACGGGATCAGGGGCAAGCTCCTACAATGAGCAGTTCTTC. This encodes CASTGSGASSYNEQFF.

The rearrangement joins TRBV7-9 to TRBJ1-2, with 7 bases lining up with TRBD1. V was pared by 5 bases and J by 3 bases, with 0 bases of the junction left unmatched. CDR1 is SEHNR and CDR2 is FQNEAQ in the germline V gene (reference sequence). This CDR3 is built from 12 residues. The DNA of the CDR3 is TGTGCCAGCAGCGGACAGGACTATGGCTACACCTTC. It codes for CASSGQDYGYTF.

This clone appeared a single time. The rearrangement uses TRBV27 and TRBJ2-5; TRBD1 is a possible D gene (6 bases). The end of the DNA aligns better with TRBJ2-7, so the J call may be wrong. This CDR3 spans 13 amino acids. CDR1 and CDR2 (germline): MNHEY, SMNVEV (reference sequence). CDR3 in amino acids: CASTAQGSYEQYF. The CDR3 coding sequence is TGTGCCAGCACCGCCCAGGGGTCCTACGAGCAGTACTTC.

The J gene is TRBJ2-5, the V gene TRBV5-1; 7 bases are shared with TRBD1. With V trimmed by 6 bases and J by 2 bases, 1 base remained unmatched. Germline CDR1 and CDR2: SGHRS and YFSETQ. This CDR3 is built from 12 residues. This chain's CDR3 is CASKQGQETQYF. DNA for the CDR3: TGCGCCAGCAAACAGGGGCAAGAGACCCAGTACTTC.

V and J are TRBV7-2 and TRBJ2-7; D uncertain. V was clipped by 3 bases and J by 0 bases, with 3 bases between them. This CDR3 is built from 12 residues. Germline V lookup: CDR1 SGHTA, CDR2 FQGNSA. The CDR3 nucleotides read TGTGCCAGCAGCTTCATCTCCTACGAGCAGTACTTC. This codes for CASSFISYEQYF.

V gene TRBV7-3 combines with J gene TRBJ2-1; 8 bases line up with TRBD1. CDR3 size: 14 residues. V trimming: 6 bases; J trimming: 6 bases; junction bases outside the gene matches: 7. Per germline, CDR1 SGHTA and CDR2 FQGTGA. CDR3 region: CASSMDRAANEQFF. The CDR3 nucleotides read TGTGCCAGCAGTATGGACAGGGCGGCCAATGAGCAGTTCTTC.